Each of the 14 T cell receptor beta chains below was sequenced from the same sample in a study of blood T cell repertoires in COVID-19. TCRdb's copy holds only in-frame clones and misses some; the assay was immunoSEQ multiplex PCR. The table has roughly 250,000 clones, about 87% seen once. The sequenced material came from peripheral blood. The receptors were sampled from a man in his 60s who had recovered from COVID-19.

There are many counts of this clone. The V call is TRBV2, the J call TRBJ1-1; no clear D gene. Trimming left V 7 bases short and J 5 bases short, with 14 bases between. This CDR3 spans 13 amino acids. The germline CDR1 and CDR2 sequences are SNHLY and FYNNEI. The DNA of the CDR3 is TGTGCCAGCATCGTTTCAGGTAATACTGAAGCTTTCTTT. The encoded protein is CASIVSGNTEAFF.

The chain carries TRBV12-3 or TRBV12-4 and TRBJ1-2; D perhaps matches TRBD1 (5 bases). Trimming cost V 11 bases and J 8 bases, with 21 bases left between them. The CDR3 spans 13 residues. In DNA, the CDR3 is TGTGCCGGACACAGACGGACATCCGGCGGCTACACCTTC. This gives the protein CAGHRRTSGGYTF.

The chain joins TRBV7-3 to TRBJ2-7; 8 bases line up with TRBD1. This CDR3 spans 15 amino acids. CDR1 and CDR2 (germline): SGHTA, FQGTGA. V was pared by 2 bases and J by 2 bases, with 5 bases of the junction left unmatched. DNA of the CDR3: TGTGCCAGCAGCTTAGGACCACAGGGGGCCTACGAGCAGTACTTC. Its translation: CASSLGPQGAYEQYF.

As to this clone: Within the sample, other DNA sequences also encode this same CDR3. The chain is built from TRBV3-1 (or the pseudogene TRBV3-2) and TRBJ1-1, with TRBD1 identical over 9 bases. Germline CDR1 LGHDT, CDR2 YNNKEL (reference sequence). The V segment lost 1 base and the J segment 5 bases; nucleotides outside the gene matches: 5. The CDR3 has 15 residues. CDR3 amino acids: CASSQGDRGGTEAFF. The CDR3 coding sequence is TGTGCCAGCAGCCAAGGTGACAGGGGGGGGACTGAAGCTTTCTTT.

The chain combines TRBV4-2 with TRBJ1-3, with D possibly being TRBD1 (6 bases). The V gene lost 4 bases and the J gene lost 7 bases, with 20 bases spanning the gap. The CDR3 consists of 16 residues. Germline CDR1 and CDR2: LGHNA and YNFKEQ. The CDR3 reads CASSLRGRDPLNTIYF. CDR3 in DNA: TGTGCCAGCAGCCTGAGGGGGAGGGATCCCCTGAACACCATATATTTT.

This clone was counted once. The rearrangement joins TRBV7-3 to TRBJ2-5, with 7 positions matching TRBD1. The CDR3 contains 17 residues. Germline CDR1 is SGHTA and CDR2 is FQGTGA. Germline trimming cut 2 bases from V and 5 bases from J; bases unmatched to any gene: 14. The chain's CDR3 is CASSLWGPETGLETQYF. DNA for the CDR3: TGTGCCAGCAGCTTATGGGGGCCTGAGACAGGGTTGGAGACCCAGTACTTC. Together with reference TRBV7-3 and TRBJ2-5, the CDR3 gives the full variable domain: GAGVSQTPSNKVTEKGKYVELRCDPISGHTALYWYRQSLGQGPEFLIYFQGTGAADDSGLPNDRFFAVRPEGSVSTLKIQRTERGDSAVYLCASSLWGPETGLETQYFGPGTRLLVL.

Only one count was recorded for this clone. This chain connects TRBV11-2 to TRBJ2-1; TRBD2 matches at 8 bases. The J segment lost 3 bases and the V segment lost 5 bases, leaving 3 bases of the junction unmatched. CDR3 size: 14 residues. Germline CDR1 reads SGHAT; CDR2 reads FQNNGV. CDR3 region: CASSVAGYYNEQFF. The DNA of the CDR3 is TGTGCCAGCAGCGTAGCGGGGTACTACAATGAGCAGTTCTTC.

The rearrangement links TRBV4-2 to TRBJ2-7, with 7 bases aligning to TRBD2. The germline V gene encodes CDR1 LGHNA and CDR2 YNFKEQ. The CDR3 contains 14 residues. The J segment lost 3 bases and the V segment lost 2 bases, leaving 4 bases of the junction unmatched. The CDR3 DNA reads TGTGCCAGCAGCCAACTGGGGGGGAACTACGAGCAGTACTTC. Amino acid sequence: CASSQLGGNYEQYF.

This clone was counted once. This chain joins TRBV4-1 and TRBJ1-2, with TRBD1 identical over 9 bases. The V and J ends lost 4 bases and 5 bases, in that order; junction bases with no gene match: 17. Germline CDR1 and CDR2: MGHRA and YSYEKL. The length of the CDR3 is 18 residues. CDR3 sequence reads: CASSLGGRTGDQIYGYTF. For the CDR3, the DNA is TGCGCCAGCAGCCTTGGAGGGAGGACAGGGGATCAAATTTATGGCTACACCTTC.

The chain links TRBV15 to TRBJ2-1, with 8 bases matching TRBD2. The CDR3 consists of 14 residues. J was trimmed by 6 bases and V by 6 bases; bases with no gene match: 7. CDR1 is LNHNV, CDR2 YYDKDF, per germline (reference sequence). This CDR3 reads CATSSPAGGNEQFF. CDR3 nucleotide sequence: TGTGCCACCAGTAGCCCGGCGGGAGGCAATGAGCAGTTCTTC.

This sequence joins TRBV19 and TRBJ1-5, with D maybe TRBD1 (6 bases). This CDR3 is built from 15 residues. CDR1 is LNHDA and CDR2 is SQIVND in the germline V gene (reference sequence). V was pared by 3 bases and J by 5 bases, with 14 bases between. The CDR3 region has the DNA TGTGCCAGTAGTATTATCGGGGGGGGCCATCAGCCCCAGCATTTT. This sequence encodes CASSIIGGGHQPQHF.

This clone has a handful of counts. This sample includes further DNA sequences coding for the same CDR3. The chain joins TRBV18 to TRBJ1-5; 7 nucleotides agree with TRBD1. With V trimmed by 6 bases and J by 0 bases, 5 bases remained unmatched. The CDR3 has 15 amino acids. CDR1 and CDR2 from the germline V gene are KGHSH and LQKENI. The CDR3 is CASSPGQHSNQPQHF. DNA of the CDR3: TGTGCCAGCTCGCCGGGACAGCATAGCAATCAGCCCCAGCATTTT.

This clone was detected once. Here the CDR3 DNA reads TGTGCCAGCAGCGGGACTAGCGGGGGGGCCGGCTTCTTC. Translation: CASSGTSGGAGFF. This chain links TRBV7-2 with TRBJ2-1; 16 bases line up with TRBD2. The CDR3 loop spans 13 amino acids. J gave up 16 bases and V 5 bases, and 5 bases lay outside the gene matches. Per the germline V gene, CDR1 is SGHTA and CDR2 is FQGNSA.

J is TRBJ2-7 and V is TRBV6-5; TRBD1 aligns across 7 bases. Germline trimming cut 2 bases from V and 4 bases from J; bases unmatched to any gene: 5. Germline V gene data show CDR1 as MNHEY and CDR2 as SVGAGI. There are 14 residues in the CDR3. This chain's CDR3 is CASSYLTGRYEQYF. CDR3 sequence (DNA): TGTGCCAGCAGTTACCTGACAGGGCGGTACGAGCAGTACTTC.